These 29 T cell receptor beta chains share one sample of origin, sequenced in a study of OX40 agonist ivuxolimab in advanced cancers. Assay: immunoSEQ multiplex PCR; the TCRdb copy retains only in-frame clones and omits some. The data hold about 58,000 clones, with roughly 88% observed a single time. The sequencing here drew on CD4+ or CD8+ T cells sorted from blood, taken in a trial of the OX40 agonist ivuxolimab. The receptors derive from an adult with an advanced solid tumor such as melanoma, head and neck, liver or kidney cancer.

The J gene is TRBJ1-2, the V gene TRBV18; TRBD1 agrees at 8 bases. The CDR3 extends over 13 amino acids. The trim removed 3 bases at V and 7 bases at J, leaving 4 bases unmatched. Germline assignment: CDR1 KGHSH and CDR2 LQKENI. The CDR3 sequence is CASSPTGGRGYTF. CDR3 coding DNA: TGTGCCAGCTCACCCACAGGGGGTCGTGGCTACACCTTC.

CDR3 DNA: TGTGCCAGTAGTATTACGGACAGTCTCAATCAGCCCCAGCATTTT. Its translation is CASSITDSLNQPQHF. V usage is TRBV19 and J usage is TRBJ1-5; weak D call: TRBD1 (6 bases). Germline lookup yields CDR1 LNHDA and CDR2 SQIVND (reference sequence). V was cut by 3 bases and J by 3 bases, with 12 bases left in between. The CDR3 covers 15 residues.

The chain is built from TRBV18 and TRBJ1-4; 7 bases match TRBD1. The V gene end was trimmed by 3 bases and the J gene end by 8 bases; junction bases not matched to a gene: 9. The CDR3 length is 15 residues. Germline lookup yields CDR1 KGHSH and CDR2 LQKENI. CDR3: CASSPVRDSSEKLFF. CDR3 coding DNA: TGTGCCAGCTCACCTGTTCGGGACAGCTCGGAAAAACTGTTTTTT.

This chain uses TRBV10-3 with TRBJ2-3; D uncertain. Germline lookup yields CDR1 ENHRY and CDR2 SYGVKD. The CDR3 has 11 residues. The V and J ends lost 6 bases and 1 base respectively, with 2 bases between them. The CDR3 loop reads CAIRGTDTQYF. The CDR3 bases are TGTGCCATCAGGGGCACAGATACGCAGTATTTT.

V usage is TRBV7-6 and J usage is TRBJ2-7; TRBD2 might be the D (6 bases). V was shortened by 5 bases and J by 0 bases, with 8 bases between the two germline ends. Germline V lookup: CDR1 SGHVS, CDR2 FNYEAQ. The CDR3 runs 13 residues. The CDR3 region is CASSRGNSYEQYF. CDR3 DNA sequence: TGTGCCAGCAGCCGCGGGAACTCCTACGAGCAGTACTTC.

The chain uses TRBV5-1 and TRBJ1-4, with D possibly being TRBD1 (6 bases). The CDR3 spans 15 residues. Germline-derived CDR1 and CDR2 are SGHRS and YFSETQ. V lost 1 base to trimming and J lost 8 bases, with 15 bases between them. CDR3 in DNA: TGCGCCAGCAGCTTGACAGGGACAAAATTGGAAAAACTGTTTTTT. This translates into CASSLTGTKLEKLFF.

The V call is TRBV6-6, the J call TRBJ1-1, with 8 bases matching TRBD1. The CDR3 is made up of 15 amino acids. Germline CDR1 and CDR2: MNHNY and SVGAGI (reference sequence). V shed 4 bases and J 5 bases; nucleotides not matched to a gene: 9. The CDR3 sequence: CASSSNGQGKTEAFF. CDR3 coding DNA: TGTGCCAGCAGTTCCAACGGACAGGGAAAGACTGAAGCTTTCTTT.

The rearrangement links TRBV20-1 to TRBJ2-1; 8 bases are a match to TRBD2. This CDR3 has 11 amino acids. Germline lookup yields CDR1 DFQATT and CDR2 SNEGSKA (reference sequence). CDR3 sequence: CSPLAENEQFF. Here the CDR3 DNA reads TGCTCCCCACTAGCGGAGAATGAGCAGTTCTTC.

The CDR3 is CASSLVFGGEYGYTF. The DNA for the CDR3 is TGCGCCAGCAGCTTGGTTTTCGGGGGGGAGTATGGCTACACCTTC. The chain recombines TRBV5-1 with TRBJ1-2; D is possibly TRBD1 (5 bases). This CDR3 has 15 residues. Germline V gives CDR1 SGHRS, CDR2 YFSETQ. The V and J ends lost 0 bases and 5 bases respectively, with 14 bases between them.

In the case of this clone: Additional DNA sequences in this sample encode the identical CDR3. The V call is TRBV29-1, the J call TRBJ2-5; a possible D gene is TRBD2 (6 bases). The germline V gene encodes CDR1 SQVTM and CDR2 ANQGSEA. Between the trimmed V and J ends, which lost 6 bases and 5 bases, there was a span of 13 bases. The CDR3 is made up of 12 amino acids. In DNA form, the CDR3 reads TGCAGCGTGGGGGGTCCGGGGGAGACCCAGTACTTC. This gives the protein CSVGGPGETQYF.

This sequence joins TRBV7-6 and TRBJ2-7; 11 bases map to TRBD1. The CDR3 consists of 15 residues. Looked up from germline, CDR1 is SGHVS and CDR2 is FNYEAQ. The V and J ends lost 5 bases and 6 bases, in that order; junction bases with no gene match: 9. CDR3 nucleotides: TGTGCCAGCAGCCCTAACCGGGACAGGGGGAGCGAGCAGTACTTC. Translation: CASSPNRDRGSEQYF.

This chain's CDR3 is CASSLYRGSGELFF. CDR3 DNA sequence: TGTGCCAGCAGCCTCTACAGGGGGTCCGGGGAGCTGTTTTTT. The chain is built from TRBV6-6 and TRBJ2-2; 8 bases match TRBD1. CDR3 length: 14 residues. V lost 6 bases and J lost 6; bases outside the gene matches: 6. CDR1 and CDR2 from the germline V gene are MNHNY and SVGAGI (reference sequence).

The genes are TRBV20-1 and TRBJ2-5; D is ambiguous. V lost 5 bases and J 2 bases, leaving 6 bases between the germline ends. Germline assignment: CDR1 DFQATT and CDR2 SNEGSKA (reference sequence). The CDR3 has 11 amino acids. CDR3 in DNA: TGCAGTGCTTCCCAGCAAGAGACCCAGTACTTC. This translates into CSASQQETQYF.

About this clone: A read error may produce the germline difference seen at one junction end. The V gene is TRBV7-7, the J gene TRBJ2-7; 7 nucleotides agree with TRBD2. CDR3 length: 15 amino acids. CDR1 and CDR2 (germline): SSHAT, FNYEAQ (reference sequence). The CDR3 DNA reads TGTGCTAGCAGCCGTGGCGCGGGAGAAGGAGACGAGCAGTACTTC. Protein: CASSRGAGEGDEQYF.

The J gene is TRBJ1-1, the V gene TRBV20-1; D remains ambiguous. V lost 3 bases, J lost 3 bases, and 2 bases lay in between. This CDR3 is 10 amino acids long. CDR1 is DFQATT, CDR2 SNEGSKA, per germline (reference sequence). CDR3: CSARDTEAFF. The CDR3 region has the DNA TGCAGTGCTAGGGACACTGAAGCTTTCTTT.

This chain uses TRBV6-6 with TRBJ2-7; TRBD2 is a possible D gene (6 bases). The CDR3 extends over 11 amino acids. Trimming cost V 5 bases and J 6 bases, with 8 bases left between them. CDR1 is MNHNY and CDR2 is SVGAGI in the germline V gene (reference sequence). DNA for the CDR3: TGTGCCAGCAGTCAGACTAGCGAGCAGTACTTC. Translated, it gives CASSQTSEQYF.

This clone was found once. The J gene is TRBJ2-7, the V gene TRBV4-3; 9 bases are a match to TRBD1. Per the germline V gene, CDR1 is LGHNA and CDR2 is YSLEER. This CDR3 is built from 15 residues. V trimming: 3 bases; J trimming: 4 bases; junction bases outside the gene matches: 7. The CDR3 protein is CASSQGQGDRYEQYF. DNA of the CDR3: TGCGCCAGCAGCCAGGGACAGGGAGATCGATACGAGCAGTACTTC.

The rearrangement links TRBV6-1 to TRBJ2-7; 9 nucleotides agree with TRBD2. CDR3 length: 15 residues. Losses at the gene ends were 2 bases for V and 3 bases for J; bases not matched to a gene: 5. From germline, CDR1 is MNHNS and CDR2 SASEGT. CDR3 sequence: CASSEMPSGNYEQYF. For the CDR3, the DNA is TGTGCCAGCAGTGAAATGCCTAGCGGGAACTACGAGCAGTACTTC.

This clone was counted once. This rearrangement joins TRBV11-2 to TRBJ2-7, with no clear D. Germline assignment: CDR1 SGHAT and CDR2 FQNNGV. The CDR3 spans 14 residues. V was cut by 1 base and J by 0 bases, with 7 bases left in between. The CDR3 DNA sequence: TGTGCCAGCAGCTTAGGTCACTCCTCCTACGAGCAGTACTTC. Translating it yields CASSLGHSSYEQYF.

The chain couples TRBV19 to TRBJ2-2, with 11 bases aligning to TRBD2. Trimming took 4 bases from V and 7 from J; bases not matched to a gene: 8. CDR1 is LNHDA and CDR2 is SQIVND in the germline V gene (reference sequence). The CDR3 is 16 amino acids. The CDR3 spells CASSKLAGEIGGELFF. In DNA form, the CDR3 reads TGTGCCAGTAGTAAACTAGCGGGAGAGATCGGCGGGGAGCTGTTTTTT.

V and J are TRBV6-1 and TRBJ1-3, with D hard to call. V was shortened by 3 bases and J by 4 bases, with 4 bases between the two germline ends. The CDR3 runs 12 residues. The germline V gene has CDR1 MNHNS and CDR2 SASEGT. CDR3 amino acids: CASSDWGNTIYF. CDR3 bases: TGTGCCAGCAGTGATTGGGGAAACACCATATATTTT.

V usage is TRBV28 and J usage is TRBJ1-1; no clear D. This CDR3 contains 12 residues. CDR1 MDHEN and CDR2 SYDVKM come from the germline V gene. Trimming shortened V by 8 bases and J by 3 bases, and 10 bases separated the two germline ends. The CDR3 bases are TGTGCCAGCTCTAGTATGGACACTGAAGCTTTCTTT. As protein: CASSSMDTEAFF.

The CDR3 sequence is CAISETGEMGTEAFF. Written as DNA, the CDR3 is TGTGCCATCAGTGAGACAGGGGAAATGGGTACTGAAGCTTTCTTT. This rearrangement joins TRBV10-3 to TRBJ1-1, with 7 bases that match TRBD1. This CDR3 is built from 15 residues. Germline CDR1 reads ENHRY; CDR2 reads SYGVKD. The V segment lost 2 bases and the J segment 5 bases; nucleotides outside the gene matches: 8.

The CDR3 sequence: CASSFRLSTDTQYF. Here the CDR3 DNA reads TGTGCCAGCAGCTTTCGGTTAAGCACAGATACGCAGTATTTT. V usage is TRBV7-9 and J usage is TRBJ2-3; no reliable D call. Germline V gives CDR1 SEHNR, CDR2 FQNEAQ (reference sequence). The V end was cut by 3 bases, the J end by 0 bases, with 7 bases between. The CDR3 length is 14 residues.

V is TRBV9 and J is TRBJ2-7; TRBD1 might be the D (5 bases). CDR3 length equals 16 residues. CDR1 SGDLS and CDR2 YYNGEE come from the germline V gene. V was shortened by 0 bases and J by 3 bases, with 16 bases between the two germline ends. CDR3 coding DNA: TGTGCCAGCAGCGTAGCCCCCTCGAGAGACAGCTACGAGCAGTACTTC. Translating it yields CASSVAPSRDSYEQYF.

V usage is TRBV6-5 and J usage is TRBJ1-5; TRBD1 matches 8 bases. The length of the CDR3 is 16 residues. J lost 10 bases, V lost 0 bases, and 11 bases had no gene match. Per germline, CDR1 MNHEY and CDR2 SVGAGI. The CDR3 DNA reads as TGTGCCAGCAGTTACTCCTCTCCGGGACAGGCTTTTCCCCAGCATTTT. Its translation is CASSYSSPGQAFPQHF.

The rearrangement links TRBV27 to TRBJ2-3, with no clear D. Germline loops: CDR1 MNHEY, CDR2 SMNVEV (reference sequence). Trimming pared 2 bases from V and 4 bases from J, leaving 7 bases between. This CDR3 is 13 amino acids long. CDR3 amino acids: CASSLKPPDTQYF. The CDR3 DNA sequence: TGTGCCAGCAGTTTAAAGCCCCCAGATACGCAGTATTTT.

The rearrangement uses TRBV6-5 and TRBJ2-2, with 10 bases lining up with TRBD1. The ends lost 7 bases at V and 5 bases at J; junction bases unmatched: 4. CDR3 length: 14 residues. Per the germline V gene, CDR1 is MNHEY and CDR2 is SVGAGI. For the CDR3, the DNA is TGTGCCAGCAAAGGACAGGGGGAAACCGGGGAGCTGTTTTTT. Amino acids: CASKGQGETGELFF.

This clone was seen just once. J is TRBJ1-1 and V is TRBV7-9; D remains unclear. This CDR3 has 12 amino acids. V lost 1 base to trimming and J lost 11 bases, with 11 bases between them. Germline lookup yields CDR1 SEHNR and CDR2 FQNEAQ (reference sequence). CDR3 coding DNA: TGTGCCAGCAGCTTAGTCGAAGGGTTCGCTTTCTTT. It is translated as CASSLVEGFAFF.